This T cell receptor beta chain came from a study of human T cells and chemical hapten exposure (dated by TCRdb to about 2021). Broadly, across the study: For sensitization, 2% DPC in acetone was applied to an approximately 2 cm by approximately 2 cm area of upper inner arm skin. Weekly therapeutic DPC doses were additionally applied to the scalp of patients throughout the roughly 26-week study period. Patch testing was performed on the upper back with Finn chambers containing 0.01% DPC, and the patch tests were scored after 6 days according to International Contact Dermatitis Research Group standards. The patient cohort, mostly female, included alopecia areata with under or over 50% scalp involvement, alopecia totalis and alopecia universalis. The libraries were sequenced as a pool, and the TCR yield per sample differed mostly because of small variations in library volumes within the pool. In alopecia patients, the study followed how the peripheral blood TCR repertoire changed in vivo over primary and secondary sensitization to diphenylcyclopropenone (DPC), a hapten. Blood was sampled from patients pre-sensitization (week 0) and at 2, 6 and about 24 weeks after DPC sensitization. Blood for TCR sequencing was provided by twenty-nine alopecia patients at one to four time points (pre-sensitization, 2, 6 and 24 weeks).

Taken with the paper, the label for treatment or condition translates to: therapeutic diphenylcyclopropenone sensitization with weekly scalp DPC. At every patch-test visit, the blood draw took place before the patch test was put on. Patients were considered eligible if aged 18 to 70, diagnosed with alopecia and deemed suitable for DPC therapy, and patients were excluded if pregnant. Total RNA was extracted from unfractionated whole blood that had been collected in Tempus Blood RNA tubes. During library preparation, unique molecular identifiers were attached to individual cDNA molecules so that TCRs could be counted in a quantitative, reproducible way. Each blood RNA sample was used to sequence both TCR alpha and TCR beta chains. In the paper's pipeline: A median of about 87,000 TCRs per sample was observed, with a range of roughly 23,224 to 700,000. The Decombinator software suite was used to annotate V, J and CDR3 in the TCR reads. To make PS versus PT1 abundance plots, every sample was subsampled to the same number of TCRs (28,000). Expanded TCRs were defined as absent before sensitization and observed at least eight times at the 2-week time point. TCRdb reran the public reads through fastp at Q25 and MiXCR, keeping productive beta chains. Rows are combined by CDR3 protein, so each entry shows the most common genes and DNA. Clone size and V and J calls follow TCRdb, not the original study. In all, the sample holds some 3,300 distinct CDR3 sequences, and 40% to 50% of those were seen once. Around 6.1% of the sample rests with the top ten.

Trimming takes 2 bases from V and 5 bases from J, and the germline ends sit 13 bases apart. Its CDR3 holds 15 amino acids, cysteine through phenylalanine. Only the CDR3 DNA stays, 45 bases, in frame from base 1. Overall study outcomes, separate from this receptor: Repeated subsampling changed both the strength of the expansion versus patch-test correlation and the threshold at which the correlation became significant. Because every patient had alopecia, a presumed autoimmune disease, the patients' immune response might differ from that of healthy individuals. No change with DPC sensitization was found in the number of TCRs above 1 in 1000 frequency, and no evidence of global repertoire structure alterations was found. A positive correlation was found between the number of PT1 expanded TCRs and patch test score, with significance reached at thresholds 8, 16 and 32 but not 4. Significantly more large CDR3 similarity clusters were formed by expanded TCRs than by pre-sensitization or healthy control sets, consistent with antigen-driven responses.

On this clonotype itself: Its cognate antigen has yet to be identified. It has no much larger one-base neighbor in the sample; base qualities were not kept.

The rearrangement joined TRBV12-3 or TRBV12-4 to TRBJ2-1; the D segment is perhaps TRBD1 or TRBD2, each sharing 6 matched bases. The sequencing here drew on whole blood, taken before DPC sensitization or 2, 6, or about 24 weeks after (not recorded which). The TCR sequence derives from an adult with alopecia areata. Some clones in this sample may be carry-over from other donors' samples. This table probably holds off-target reads from a library built for another chain. CDR3 region: CASSLYGGINNEQFF. The DNA sequence is TGTGCCAGCAGTTTATACGGGGGCATTAACAATGAGCAGTTCTTC.